Listed below are T cell receptor beta chains from one sample, sequenced in a study of blood T cell repertoires in COVID-19. Libraries were prepared by immunoSEQ multiplex PCR; TCRdb keeps only in-frame clonotypes and omits some of them. The sample consists of approximately 70,000 clones, approximately 91% of them appearing once. The sequenced sample consisted of peripheral blood. Receptors were obtained from a man aged 50 to 60 with COVID-19, enrolled during active disease. CDR3s include the opening cysteine and the closing phenylalanine or tryptophan.

>TRBV10-3|TRBJ2-2
CATAEPGELFF
>TRBV2|TRBJ2-7
CASTIVSYEQYF
>TRBV19|TRBJ1-6
CASSDGTGNRALHF
>TRBV28|TRBJ2-1
CASRSFPYNEQFF
>TRBV6-5|TRBJ1-5
CASRGGQGARQPQHF
>TRBV13|TRBJ1-3
CASSLQGGTGNTIYF
>TRBV6-7|TRBJ2-7
CASSFQGARYEQYF
>TRBV10-1|TRBJ2-1
CASSDGLAGTNEQFF
>TRBV11-2|TRBJ2-2
CASSLRSSGALTGELFF
>TRBV5-4|TRBJ2-5
CASSLGLAGGPGETQYF
>TRBV29-1|TRBJ2-7
CSVGEGQGGYEQYF
>TRBV27|TRBJ2-7
CASRTEAREQYF
>TRBV29-1|TRBJ2-3
CSVEGEEDTQYF
>TRBV3-1/TRBV3-2|TRBJ2-3
CASSRSGSADTQYF
>TRBV5-6|TRBJ2-5
CASSLFIGLATAQYF
>TRBV7-2|TRBJ2-3
CASSSDSSSRTDTQYF
>TRBV18|TRBJ1-5
CASSPGHPNQPQHF